The present T cell receptor (beta chain) was sequenced within a study of PD-1 blockade in classical Hodgkin lymphoma (TCRdb year 2020). For the study in its entirety: Nivolumab dosing was 3 mg/kg intravenously every 2 weeks, continuing until either disease progression or unacceptable toxicity. To define a peripheral blood immune signature of response to PD-1 blockade in classical Hodgkin lymphoma, the study combined TCR beta sequencing with CyTOF.

The germline V gene (reference sequence) provides CDR1 SEHNR and CDR2 FQNEAQ. The cysteine opens and the phenylalanine closes a CDR3 of 14 amino acids. Just CDR3 DNA is preserved here, 42 bases in frame from base 1. V is cut by 1 base and J by 8 bases, and the space between the germline ends is 14 bases. The Qiagen DNeasy kit was used to extract genomic DNA both from unsorted PBMCs and from the negatively selected CD4+ and CD8+ fractions. TCR beta CDR3 regions were subjected to amplification by immunoSEQ multiplex PCR with primers that anneal to V and J segments. Amplification bias was minimized using a synthetic immune receptor repertoire, and residual bias was removed computationally after sequencing. The authors' analysis ran thus. Custom Python scripts were used to quantify repertoire diversity as the Shannon entropy index. Unsorted, CD4+ and CD8+ repertoires were examined separately, except in combined analyses, for which CD4+ and CD8+ sequences were merged in silico. A clone was considered expanded if an increase in frequency of at least 2-fold after treatment relative to C1D1 was found, and a pseudocount of 0.5 was applied to clones undetected at baseline. Clones with 0 or 1 copy at C1D1 were classified as singleton clones, and clones with 2 or more copies were classified as non-singleton clones. Clones expanded in unsorted samples were labelled as CD4+, CD8+ or unknown by matching protein sequences in sorted samples from the same patient. Wilcoxon tests were applied to paired samples to test diversity changes from C1D1 to C4D1. Sourced from immuneACCESS, this table was stored by TCRdb with only in-frame sequences that have V and J called. A share of the clones is absent; for the studies checked, an unresolved V gene accounts for under half, and the remainder has no known explanation. Clonal size and the V and J genes are those of that table, whereas D and trimming came from the DNA. This sample comprises 25,000 or so clones, 88% of them detected only once. Jointly, the top ten make up 20% to 30% of the sample.

What this sample's time point label stands for: cycle 4 day 1 (C4D1), after six to seven weeks of nivolumab. Relapse after autologous stem cell transplantation had occurred in all trial patients, and cohorts A, B and C were distinguished by prior brentuximab vedotin exposure. The trial cohort was composed of under 70 patients with relapsed/refractory classical Hodgkin lymphoma, for whom complete response, partial response or progressive disease was recorded as best overall response. Trial patients were treated with single-agent nivolumab in the multi-cohort phase II CheckMate 205 trial. An independent review committee assessed best overall response by applying the 2007 International Working Group response criteria. Trial PBMCs were collected immediately before nivolumab initiation (C1D1) and during therapy at cycle 2 day 1 and cycle 4 day 1. Peripheral blood was collected in 8 mL Vacutainer Cell Preparation Tubes, from which PBMCs were isolated by centrifugation and then cryopreserved.

Broader findings and caveats from the paper: A significant rise by C4D1 was seen in CD4+ but not CD8+ TCR diversity (p=0.0027 vs p=0.16), with the rise being most apparent in complete responders (p=0.02). Trial patients achieving complete response had baseline diversity similar to newly diagnosed patients, whereas partial responders and progressors had significantly lower diversity. Baseline TCR diversity was reported to be lower in newly diagnosed patients than in healthy donors and to be lower still in relapsed/refractory patients. The study was restricted to a single clinical trial cohort, and the causes of repertoire differences, possibly disease activity or prior therapy, were left undefined. Lower diversity was observed in patients in whom nivolumab was started less than 1 year after ASCT, and these patients were excluded from later analyses so that confounding by immune reconstitution would be avoided.

Notes on this clone: Its antigen is currently not known. Nothing much larger sits one base from this clone, and base qualities are not available.

The receptor comes from a human donor with classical Hodgkin lymphoma. In this chain, TRBV7-9 is recombined with TRBJ1-2; matching of 6 bases hints at TRBD1 as the D gene. The material was peripheral blood mononuclear cells (PBMCs), obtained before the fourth cycle of nivolumab. The DNA reads as follows: TGTGCCAGCAGCTTAGTGGAACAGGGATGGGGCTACACCTTC. Protein translation: CASSLVEQGWGYTF.